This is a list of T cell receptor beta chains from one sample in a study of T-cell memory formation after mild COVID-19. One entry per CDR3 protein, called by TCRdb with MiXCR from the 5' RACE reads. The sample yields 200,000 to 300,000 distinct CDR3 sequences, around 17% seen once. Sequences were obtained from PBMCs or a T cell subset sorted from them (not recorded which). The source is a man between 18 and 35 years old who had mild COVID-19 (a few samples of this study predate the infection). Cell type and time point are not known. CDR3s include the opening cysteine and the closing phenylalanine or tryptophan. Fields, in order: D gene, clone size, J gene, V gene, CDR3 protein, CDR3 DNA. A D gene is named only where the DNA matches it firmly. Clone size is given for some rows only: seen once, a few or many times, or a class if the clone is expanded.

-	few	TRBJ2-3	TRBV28	CASSIAASSTDTQYF	TGTGCCAGCTCCATTGCTGCGTCTAGCACAGATACGCAGTATTTT
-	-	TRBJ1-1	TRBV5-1	CASSLWTANTEAFF	TGCGCCAGCAGCTTGTGGACGGCGAACACTGAAGCTTTCTTT
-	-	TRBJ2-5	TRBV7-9	CASSEILRETQYF	TGTGCCAGCAGCGAGATCTTACGGGAGACCCAGTACTTC
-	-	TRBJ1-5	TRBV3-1	CASSQDWTANMPQHF	TGTGCCAGCAGCCAAGACTGGACAGCGAATATGCCCCAGCATTTT
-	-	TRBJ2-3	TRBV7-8	CASSLAGTTDTQYF	TGTGCCAGCAGCTTAGCAGGGACTACAGATACGCAGTATTTT
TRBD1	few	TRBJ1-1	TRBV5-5	CASSLEGQWNTEAFF	TGTGCCAGCAGCTTGGAGGGACAGTGGAACACTGAAGCTTTCTTT
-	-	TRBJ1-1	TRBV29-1	CSVAAMNTEAFF	TGCAGCGTGGCCGCCATGAACACTGAAGCTTTCTTT
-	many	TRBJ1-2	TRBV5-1	CASSFQVGKYGYTF	TGCGCCAGCAGCTTCCAAGTCGGCAAGTATGGCTACACCTTC
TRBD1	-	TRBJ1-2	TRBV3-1	CASSVRGPGGYTF	TGTGCCAGCAGTGTCAGGGGGCCGGGTGGCTACACCTTC
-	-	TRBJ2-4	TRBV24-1	CATSDLRPHRRSGGLAKNIQYF	TGTGCCACCAGTGATTTAAGACCCCACCGCAGGAGTGGAGGACTAGCCAAAAACATTCAGTACTTC
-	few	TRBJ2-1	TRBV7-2	CASSTAAALEQFF	TGTGCCAGCAGCACCGCCGCGGCCCTAGAGCAGTTCTTC
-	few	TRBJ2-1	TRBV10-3	CAISSPTRGRDNEQFF	TGTGCCATCAGTTCTCCTACTAGGGGGAGGGACAATGAGCAGTTCTTC
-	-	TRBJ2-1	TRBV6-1	CASSEVQGPSSYNEQFF	TGTGCCAGCAGTGAAGTGCAGGGGCCAAGCTCCTACAATGAGCAGTTCTTC
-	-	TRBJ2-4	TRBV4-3	CASSQVLGEGDIQYF	TGCGCCAGCAGCCAAGTCCTGGGGGAGGGGGACATTCAGTACTTC
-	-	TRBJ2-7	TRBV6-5	CASSYSFRRGGTYEQYF	TGTGCCAGCAGTTACTCTTTCCGCAGGGGTGGGACCTACGAGCAGTACTTC
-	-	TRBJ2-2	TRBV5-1	CASSFSGGELFF	TGCGCCAGCAGCTTTTCCGGGGGGGAGCTGTTTTTT
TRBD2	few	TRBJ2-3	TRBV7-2	CASSFNSGGRLGTDTQYF	TGTGCCAGCAGCTTTAATAGCGGGGGGCGATTAGGCACAGATACGCAGTATTTT
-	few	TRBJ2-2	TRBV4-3	CASSQWARENTGELFF	TGCGCCAGCAGCCAATGGGCCCGGGAGAACACCGGGGAGCTGTTTTTT
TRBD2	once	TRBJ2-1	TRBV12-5	CASGRGGNEQFF	TGTGCTAGTGGTCGCGGGGGCAATGAGCAGTTCTTC
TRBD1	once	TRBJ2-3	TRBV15	CATSRAGQLTDTQYF	TGTGCCACCAGCAGAGCGGGACAGCTCACAGATACGCAGTATTTT
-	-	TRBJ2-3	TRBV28	CASSRGSGADTQYF	TGTGCCAGCAGCCGCGGATCAGGGGCAGATACGCAGTATTTT
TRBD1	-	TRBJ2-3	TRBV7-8	CASSLGQGTGVRTDTQYF	TGTGCCAGCAGCTTAGGACAAGGGACAGGGGTCAGGACAGATACGCAGTATTTT
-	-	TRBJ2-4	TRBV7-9	CASSFQDTNIQYF	TGTGCCAGCAGCTTTCAAGATACAAACATTCAGTACTTC
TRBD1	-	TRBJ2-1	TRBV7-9	CASGENRDRVFF	TGTGCCAGCGGCGAGAACCGGGACAGGGTGTTCTTC
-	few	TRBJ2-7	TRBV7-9	CASTLDGPYEQYF	TGTGCCAGCACACTCGACGGACCCTACGAGCAGTACTTC
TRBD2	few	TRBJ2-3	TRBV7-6	CASSPPRAGGTDTQYF	TGTGCCAGCAGCCCCCCCCGGGCGGGGGGGACAGATACGCAGTATTTT
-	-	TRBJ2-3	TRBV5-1	CASSLETVPSDTQYF	TGCGCCAGCAGCTTGGAAACGGTTCCCTCAGATACGCAGTATTTT
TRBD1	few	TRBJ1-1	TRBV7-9	CASSDPTRQGVGNTEAFF	TGTGCCAGCAGCGACCCAACCAGACAGGGGGTGGGGAACACTGAAGCTTTCTTT
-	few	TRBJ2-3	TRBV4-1	CASSPGPRSTTDTQYF	TGCGCCAGCAGCCCGGGGCCCCGCTCTACCACAGATACGCAGTATTTT
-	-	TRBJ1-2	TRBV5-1	CASSLSGYGQGYTF	TGCGCCAGCAGCTTGTCAGGGTATGGTCAAGGCTACACCTTC
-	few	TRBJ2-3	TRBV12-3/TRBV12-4	CASSFSWEMGTDTQYF	TGTGCCAGCAGTTTCAGTTGGGAGATGGGCACAGATACGCAGTATTTT
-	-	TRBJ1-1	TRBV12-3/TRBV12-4	CASSLVVGLGTEAFF	TGTGCCAGCAGTTTAGTGGTAGGGCTGGGGACTGAAGCTTTCTTT
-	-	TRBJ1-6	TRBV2	CASSEARLRSPLHF	TGTGCCAGCAGTGAAGCGAGGCTAAGATCACCCCTCCACTTT
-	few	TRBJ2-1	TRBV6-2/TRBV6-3	CASRGGQLRYNEQFF	TGTGCCAGCAGGGGGGGACAGTTAAGGTACAATGAGCAGTTCTTC
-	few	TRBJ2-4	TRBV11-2	CASSPKGGRLAKNIQYF	TGTGCCAGCAGCCCAAAGGGGGGCCGCCTAGCCAAAAACATTCAGTACTTC
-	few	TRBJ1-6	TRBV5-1	CASSLRGSDSPLHF	TGCGCCAGCAGCTTGCGGGGCTCGGATTCACCCCTCCACTTT
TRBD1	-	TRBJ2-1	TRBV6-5	CASSTGTGYNEQFF	TGTGCCAGCAGTACCGGGACAGGCTACAATGAGCAGTTCTTC
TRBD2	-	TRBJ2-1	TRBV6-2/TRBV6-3	CASSSGGFYNEQFF	TGTGCCAGCAGCAGCGGGGGGTTCTACAATGAGCAGTTCTTC
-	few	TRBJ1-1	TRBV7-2	CASRMNTEAFF	TGTGCCAGCAGAATGAACACTGAAGCTTTCTTT
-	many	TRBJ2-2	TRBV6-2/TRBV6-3	CASSYTDTGELFF	TGTGCCAGCAGTTACACAGACACCGGGGAGCTGTTTTTT
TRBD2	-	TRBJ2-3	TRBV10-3	CAISGLAGIADTQYF	TGTGCCATCAGTGGACTAGCGGGGATCGCAGATACGCAGTATTTT
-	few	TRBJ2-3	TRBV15	CATSGTGPDTQYF	TGTGCCACCAGCGGAACAGGTCCAGATACGCAGTATTTT
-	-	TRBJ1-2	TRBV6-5	CASSQTRRTYGYTF	TGTGCCAGCAGTCAGACACGTCGGACTTATGGCTACACCTTC
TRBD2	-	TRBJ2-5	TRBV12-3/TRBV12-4	CASSSLAGGIQETQYF	TGTGCCAGCAGTTCGCTAGCGGGGGGCATCCAAGAGACCCAGTACTTC
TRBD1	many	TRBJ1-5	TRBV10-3	CAISESGDRVNQPQHF	TGTGCCATCAGTGAGTCCGGAGACAGGGTAAATCAGCCCCAGCATTTT
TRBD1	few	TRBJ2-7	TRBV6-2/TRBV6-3	CASSYSTGRQYF	TGTGCCAGCAGTTACTCGACAGGGCGGCAGTACTTC
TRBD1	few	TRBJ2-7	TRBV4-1	CASSQDRFYEQYF	TGCGCCAGCAGCCAGGACAGGTTCTACGAGCAGTACTTC
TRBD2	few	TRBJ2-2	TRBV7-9	CASSPRGGSKNTGELFF	TGTGCCAGCAGCCCCCGGGGGGGCAGCAAGAACACCGGGGAGCTGTTTTTT
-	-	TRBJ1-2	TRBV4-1	CASSQDGAGPAGYTF	TGCGCCAGCAGCCAAGACGGGGCCGGGCCGGCTGGCTACACCTTC